The clone carrying this T cell receptor beta chain has a handful of counts. Its antigen is unidentified. Other DNA variants within this sample encode the same CDR3. This entry is derived from a study of Ad26.COV2.S vaccination and SARS-CoV-2 variants. Regarding the study as a whole: Post-vaccination breadth of spike-specific CD8+ and CD4+ T cell responses was reportedly substantial.

Measured with immunoSEQ multiplex PCR; TCRdb has only the in-frame clones, and not every one. Here the sample spans hundreds of thousands of clones, around 89% being singletons. Documented treatment: about 20 received Ad26.COV2.S at low or high dose, single or two shots; 5 received placebo; per-sample allocation not given. Samples were taken on day 63 after the first vaccine or placebo injection. The study used a vaccine consisting of an Ad26 vector that expressed Wuhan-strain SARS-CoV-2 spike. CDR3 length equals 15 residues. Germline CDR1 and CDR2: KGHSH and LQKENI. After removal of 6 bases from V and 1 base from J, the junction contained 9 bases not matched to a gene.

The clonotype was recovered from a person between 18 and 59 years old who received the Ad26.COV2.S COVID-19 vaccine or a placebo. This specimen consisted of peripheral blood, obtained in a trial of Ad26.COV2.S vaccine versus placebo. V is TRBV18 and J is TRBJ2-7, with TRBD2 identical over 7 bases. The CDR3 DNA follows: TGTGCCAGCTCGGGGACTTCCGGGGGGTCCTACGAGCAGTACTTC. It translates to CASSGTSGGSYEQYF.